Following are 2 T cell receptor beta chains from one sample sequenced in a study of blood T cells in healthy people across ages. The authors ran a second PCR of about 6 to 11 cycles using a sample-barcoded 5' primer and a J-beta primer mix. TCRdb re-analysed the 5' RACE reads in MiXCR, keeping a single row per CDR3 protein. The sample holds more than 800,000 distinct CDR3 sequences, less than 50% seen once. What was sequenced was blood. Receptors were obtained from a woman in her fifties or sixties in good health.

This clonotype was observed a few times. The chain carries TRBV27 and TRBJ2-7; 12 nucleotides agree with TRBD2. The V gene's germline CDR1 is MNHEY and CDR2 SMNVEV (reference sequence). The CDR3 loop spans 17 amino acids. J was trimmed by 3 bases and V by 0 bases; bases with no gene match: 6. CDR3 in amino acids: CASSLSVTSGRVYEQYF. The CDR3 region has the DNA TGTGCCAGCAGTTTATCTGTGACTAGCGGGAGAGTCTACGAGCAGTACTTC.

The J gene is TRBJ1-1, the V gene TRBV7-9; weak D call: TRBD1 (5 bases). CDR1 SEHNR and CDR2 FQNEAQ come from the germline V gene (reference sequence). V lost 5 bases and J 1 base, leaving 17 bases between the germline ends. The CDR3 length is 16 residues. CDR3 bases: TGTGCCAGCAGCCAAAGGGGTGGAAGGGGGAACACTGAAGCTTTCTTT. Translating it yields CASSQRGGRGNTEAFF.